The clone carrying this T cell receptor (beta chain) occurred once. Its target is not known. The sample is drawn from a study of PD-1 blockade in classical Hodgkin lymphoma. At the level of the study: Patients got intravenous nivolumab 3 mg/kg every 2 weeks.

There was relapse after autologous stem cell transplantation in every patient, and there was variation in brentuximab vedotin exposure. Data came from immunoSEQ multiplex PCR; TCRdb stores just in-frame clones and leaves some out. The table has about 97,000 clones, 80% to 85% seen once. General study results and limits: Repertoire differences have undefined causes, possibly disease activity or prior therapy. CD4+ TCR diversity, unlike CD8+, climbed significantly by C4D1. Baseline diversity was lower in partial responders and progressors than complete responders.

With 6 bases clipped from V and 6 bases from J, the junction kept 12 bases outside the gene matches. Germline CDR1 reads SNHLY; CDR2 reads FYNNEI. The CDR3 consists of 15 residues. The source material was peripheral blood mononuclear cells (PBMCs), sampled at baseline. This sequence was found in a human donor with classical Hodgkin lymphoma. The rearrangement uses TRBV2 and TRBJ2-7, with TRBD1 identical over 9 bases. CDR3 sequence reads: CASRPGTGSTGEQYF. The DNA for the CDR3 is TGTGCCAGCAGACCTGGGACAGGGTCGACGGGCGAGCAGTACTTC.